These 5 T cell receptor beta chains share one sample of origin, sequenced in a study of blood T cell repertoires in COVID-19. The protocol was immunoSEQ multiplex PCR, while the TCRdb copy is restricted to in-frame clones and leaves out a portion. The profile covers fewer than 400,000 clones, with 85% appearing a single time and about 1.9% taken by the ten largest. Specimen: PBMCs or T cells enriched from blood (not recorded which). Receptor source: a woman in her thirties who had been exposed to COVID-19.

In its sample, this clone was seen once. The chain recombines TRBV27 with TRBJ1-3, with 11 bases identical to TRBD1. V was clipped by 9 bases and J by 2 bases; unmatched bases: 6. The CDR3 has 15 residues. The germline V gene has CDR1 MNHEY and CDR2 SMNVEV (reference sequence). For the CDR3, the DNA is TGTGCCAGTCCGGGACAGGGGGAAACTGGAAACACCATATATTTT. It is translated as CASPGQGETGNTIYF.

Here the CDR3 reads CATGGTGVTEAVQFF. As DNA, the CDR3 is TGTGCCACCGGCGGCACAGGCGTGACCGAGGCGGTGCAGTTCTTC. The chain is built from TRBV24-1 and TRBJ2-1; weak D call: TRBD1 (5 bases). This CDR3 has 15 residues. V was clipped by 9 bases and J by 12 bases, with 26 bases between them. Per germline, CDR1 KGHDR and CDR2 SFDVKD.

This clone was seen only once. The chain links TRBV28 to TRBJ1-5, with D uncertain. V was pared by 3 bases and J by 4 bases, with 10 bases between. Per germline, CDR1 MDHEN and CDR2 SYDVKM. CDR3 size: 14 residues. CDR3 DNA sequence: TGTGCCAGCAGTTTGTTCGTTACAAATCAGCCCCAGCATTTT. Translated: CASSLFVTNQPQHF.

V gene TRBV5-4 combines with J gene TRBJ2-5; TRBD1 matches at 10 bases. The CDR3 totals 17 residues. J lost 5 bases, V lost 4 bases, and 14 bases had no gene match. Germline lookup yields CDR1 SGHNT and CDR2 YYREEE (reference sequence). The CDR3 here is CASSPDWDRGNPETQYF. CDR3 DNA: TGTGCCAGCAGCCCGGATTGGGACAGGGGTAATCCGGAGACCCAGTACTTC.

About this clone: One junction end disagrees with the germline gene, perhaps due to a read error. The rearrangement uses TRBV3-1 (or the pseudogene TRBV3-2) and TRBJ1-2, with D possibly matching TRBD1 (5 bases). This CDR3 spans 12 amino acids. Germline CDR1 LGHDT, CDR2 YNNKEL (reference sequence). The CDR3 loop reads CASSPSQGYTSF. In nucleotides, the CDR3 is TGTGCCAGCAGCCCATCTCAGGGTTATACCTCCTTC.